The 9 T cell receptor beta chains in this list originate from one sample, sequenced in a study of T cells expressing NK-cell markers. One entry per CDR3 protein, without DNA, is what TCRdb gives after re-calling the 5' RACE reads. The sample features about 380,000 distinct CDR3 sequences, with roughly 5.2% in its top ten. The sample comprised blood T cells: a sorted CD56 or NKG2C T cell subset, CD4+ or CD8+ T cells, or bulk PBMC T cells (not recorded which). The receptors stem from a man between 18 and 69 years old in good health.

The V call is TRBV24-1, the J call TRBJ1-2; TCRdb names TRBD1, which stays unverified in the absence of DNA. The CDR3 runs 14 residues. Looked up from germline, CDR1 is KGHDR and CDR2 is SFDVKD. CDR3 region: CATSASDRNYGYTF.

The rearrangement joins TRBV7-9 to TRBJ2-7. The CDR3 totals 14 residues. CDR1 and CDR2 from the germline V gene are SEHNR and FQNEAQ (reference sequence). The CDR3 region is CASSFSQNSYEQYF.

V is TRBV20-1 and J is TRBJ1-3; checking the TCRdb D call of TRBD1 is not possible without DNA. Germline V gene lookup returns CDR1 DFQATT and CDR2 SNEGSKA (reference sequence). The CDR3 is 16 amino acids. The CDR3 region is CSAGAGGGLSGNTIYF.

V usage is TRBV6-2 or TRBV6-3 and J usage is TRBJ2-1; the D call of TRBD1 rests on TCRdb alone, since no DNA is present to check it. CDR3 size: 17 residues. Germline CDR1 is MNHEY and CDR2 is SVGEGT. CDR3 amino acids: CASSYPRGGAYDNEQFF.

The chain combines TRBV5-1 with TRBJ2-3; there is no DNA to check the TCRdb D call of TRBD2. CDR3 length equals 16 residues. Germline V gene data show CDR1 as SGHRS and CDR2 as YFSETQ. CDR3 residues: CASSPTSGGSGDTQYF.

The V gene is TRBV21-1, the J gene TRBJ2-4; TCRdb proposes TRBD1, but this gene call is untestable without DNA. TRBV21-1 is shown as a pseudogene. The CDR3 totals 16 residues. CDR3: CASSKTGGLAKNIQYF.

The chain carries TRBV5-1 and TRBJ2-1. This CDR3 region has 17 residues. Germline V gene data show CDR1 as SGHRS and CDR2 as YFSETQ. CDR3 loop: CASSSFLGTLSYNEQFF.

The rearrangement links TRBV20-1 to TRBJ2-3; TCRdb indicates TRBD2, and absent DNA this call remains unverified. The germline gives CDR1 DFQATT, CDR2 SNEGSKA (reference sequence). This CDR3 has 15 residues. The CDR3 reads CSAYPPGGWADTQYF.

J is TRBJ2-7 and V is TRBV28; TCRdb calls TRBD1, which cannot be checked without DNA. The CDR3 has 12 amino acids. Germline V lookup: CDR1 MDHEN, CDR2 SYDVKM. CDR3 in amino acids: CASRGRPREQYF.